One sample yielded the 30 T cell receptor beta chains listed below, sequenced in a study of blood T cells in healthy people across ages. Primers used in a second PCR of about 7 to 11 cycles were a sample-barcoded 5' primer and a J-beta primer mix. TCRdb fed the 5' RACE reads into MiXCR, producing one record per CDR3 protein. The data hold around 1,500,000 distinct CDR3 sequences, with about 30% observed a single time. The sequencing sample was made of blood. These receptors all stem from a woman aged 30 to 39 in good health.

This clonotype showed up just a few times. V and J are TRBV20-1 and TRBJ1-6; no reliable D call. The V and J ends lost 4 bases and 7 bases respectively, with 14 bases between them. The CDR3 is made up of 14 amino acids. The germline V gene encodes CDR1 DFQATT and CDR2 SNEGSKA (reference sequence). CDR3 nucleotide sequence: TGCAGTGCTACCGATACCTTAAGAAATTCACCCCTCCACTTT. Amino acid sequence: CSATDTLRNSPLHF.

This sequence joins TRBV28 and TRBJ2-3, with D hard to call. The germline V and J ends were trimmed by 6 bases and 14 bases, with 15 bases remaining between them. Germline CDR1 and CDR2: MDHEN and SYDVKM. The CDR3 consists of 11 residues. The CDR3 DNA reads as TGTGCCAGCAGAGGACGTGAGGTACGGTATTTT. Its translation: CASRGREVRYF.

This clonotype has more than one count but fewer than ten. The CDR3 sequence: CASSQGYRNGYTF. The DNA of the CDR3 is TGTGCCAGCAGCCAAGGTTACAGAAATGGCTACACCTTC. The chain is built from TRBV14 and TRBJ1-2; no definite D call. The CDR3 loop spans 13 amino acids. Germline CDR1 and CDR2: SGHDN and FVKESK. V gave up 1 base and J gave up 6 bases, with 9 bases separating them.

This clonotype has more than one count but fewer than ten. The chain employs TRBV6-4 and TRBJ2-1, with D perhaps matching TRBD2 (5 bases). The CDR3 runs 14 residues. The V gene's germline CDR1 is MRHNA and CDR2 SNTAGT. The V gene lost 6 bases and the J gene lost 6 bases, with 15 bases spanning the gap. The CDR3 DNA reads as TGTGCCAGCAGCCCGGACGCCGAGGGCAATGAGCAGTTCTTC. It translates to CASSPDAEGNEQFF.

The V gene is TRBV15, the J gene TRBJ2-7; 10 bases map to TRBD2. V shed 1 base, J shed 2 bases, and the junction held 2 bases outside the gene matches. CDR1 is LNHNV, CDR2 YYDKDF, per germline (reference sequence). The CDR3 loop spans 15 amino acids. This CDR3 is CATSRGTSGTYEQYF. CDR3 nucleotides: TGTGCCACCAGCAGAGGGACTAGCGGTACCTACGAGCAGTACTTC. The whole variable domain, remainder taken from reference TRBV15 and TRBJ2-7, is DAMVIQNPRYQVTQFGKPVTLSCSQTLNHNVMYWYQQKSSQAPKLLFHYYDKDFNNEADTPDNFQSRRPNTSFCFLDIRSPGLGDTAMYLCATSRGTSGTYEQYFGPGTRLTVT.

This clonotype came up a few times. The chain has TRBV2 and TRBJ2-7; perhaps TRBD2 as D (5 bases). Germline loops: CDR1 SNHLY, CDR2 FYNNEI. V gave up 6 bases and J gave up 4 bases, with 13 bases separating them. This CDR3 contains 13 residues. The CDR3 loop is CASRDSLGYEQYF. The CDR3 nucleotides read TGTGCCAGCAGGGACTCCCTGGGGTACGAGCAGTACTTC.

This chain connects TRBV30 to TRBJ1-5, with a possible D match to TRBD1 (5 bases). From germline, CDR1 is GTSNPN and CDR2 SVGIG (reference sequence). The CDR3 is made up of 14 amino acids. V lost 2 bases and J lost 5, with 13 bases in between. CDR3 nucleotide sequence: TGTGCCTGGAGTCCGGCGGGGACGGATCAGCCCCAGCATTTT. It translates to CAWSPAGTDQPQHF.

The gene calls are TRBV24-1 and TRBJ2-2, with unresolved D. Germline V gene lookup returns CDR1 KGHDR and CDR2 SFDVKD. CDR3 length: 16 amino acids. The V end lost 1 base, the J end lost 4 bases, and 12 bases lay between the germline ends. CDR3 in amino acids: CATSDFRQTSTGELFF. CDR3 bases: TGTGCCACCAGTGATTTCAGGCAGACCTCCACCGGGGAGCTGTTTTTT.

V gene TRBV4-3 combines with J gene TRBJ2-1; D might be TRBD2 (5 bases). This CDR3 is built from 15 residues. Germline V gene lookup returns CDR1 LGHNA and CDR2 YSLEER. The V end was cut by 0 bases, the J end by 4 bases, with 10 bases between. This CDR3 reads CASSQDQEVYNEQFF. In DNA form, the CDR3 reads TGCGCCAGCAGCCAAGATCAGGAGGTGTACAATGAGCAGTTCTTC.

Comments on this clonotype: At one of its ends the junction is not consistent with the germline gene, which may arise from a read error. The chain joins TRBV7-9 to TRBJ2-4; 9 bases agree with TRBD2. The germline gives CDR1 SEHNR, CDR2 FQNEAQ (reference sequence). The length of the CDR3 is 12 residues. The CDR3 protein is CANSGRTRPQYF. In DNA form, the CDR3 reads TGTGCCAACAGCGGGAGGACCCGGCCTCAGTACTTC. Complete variable domain (other parts from reference TRBV7-9 and TRBJ2-4): DTGVSQNPRHKITKRGQNVTFRCDPISEHNRLYWYRQTLGQGPEFLTYFQNEAQLEKSRLLSDRFSAERPKGSFSTLEIQRTEQGDSAMYLCANSGRTRPQYFGAGTRLSVL.

The chain joins TRBV5-4 to TRBJ1-2; a possible D gene is TRBD1 (6 bases). V was clipped by 4 bases and J by 3 bases, with 25 bases between them. The CDR3 is made up of 18 amino acids. Per germline, CDR1 SGHNT and CDR2 YYREEE (reference sequence). CDR3 amino acids: CASSRKGGIQWRDYGYTF. The CDR3 DNA reads TGTGCCAGCAGCCGAAAGGGGGGGATACAGTGGAGGGACTATGGCTACACCTTC.

Only a few counts were recorded for this clonotype. The CDR3 DNA reads as TGCGCCAGCAGCCAAGATCTTGCGGGACTTAGAGATACGCAGTATTTT. It translates to CASSQDLAGLRDTQYF. The gene calls are TRBV4-3 and TRBJ2-3, with D tentatively TRBD2 (6 bases). Trimming shortened V by 0 bases and J by 5 bases, and 15 bases separated the two germline ends. The CDR3 extends over 16 amino acids. In germline, CDR1 is LGHNA, CDR2 YSLEER.

V is TRBV7-3 and J is TRBJ1-1, with TRBD1 identical over 7 bases. Trimming removed 5 bases from V and 12 bases from J; junction bases left unmatched: 12. The CDR3 sequence is 13 residues long. Germline V gives CDR1 SGHTA, CDR2 FQGTGA. The CDR3 region is CASSPIPGQKTFF. DNA of the CDR3: TGTGCCAGCAGCCCCATACCGGGACAGAAAACTTTCTTT. The full variable domain, its missing parts supplied by reference TRBV7-3 and TRBJ1-1, is GAGVSQTPSNKVTEKGKYVELRCDPISGHTALYWYRQSLGQGPEFLIYFQGTGAADDSGLPNDRFFAVRPEGSVSTLKIQRTERGDSAVYLCASSPIPGQKTFFGQGTRLTVV.

The chain has TRBV7-9 and TRBJ2-3; no clear D gene. The CDR3 spans 16 residues. CDR1 and CDR2 from the germline V gene are SEHNR and FQNEAQ (reference sequence). V shed 3 bases and J shed 1 base, with 14 bases lying between them. For the CDR3, the DNA is TGTGCCAGCAGCTTCCGGTCCCCCCCGCGCACAGATACGCAGTATTTT. Amino acids: CASSFRSPPRTDTQYF.

This clonotype was seen a few times. The rearrangement links TRBV2 to TRBJ2-5; D may match TRBD1 or TRBD2 (6 bases each). Germline loops: CDR1 SNHLY, CDR2 FYNNEI. V shed 4 bases and J shed 2 bases, with 32 bases lying between them. The CDR3 covers 21 residues. This CDR3 reads CASSVPATGATTSLGQETQYF. CDR3 nucleotides: TGTGCCAGCAGTGTCCCCGCGACGGGGGCCACGACTAGTCTAGGGCAAGAGACCCAGTACTTC.

This clonotype has just a few counts. This rearrangement joins TRBV29-1 to TRBJ2-7, with 10 bases identical to TRBD1. This CDR3 has 15 residues. The V and J ends lost 2 bases and 4 bases, in that order; junction bases with no gene match: 8. The germline V gene encodes CDR1 SQVTM and CDR2 ANQGSEA. The CDR3 bases are TGCAGCGTTGAATATCGGACAGGGGGTCAGTACGAGCAGTACTTC. Protein product: CSVEYRTGGQYEQYF.

This sequence joins TRBV5-1 and TRBJ1-1; 9 bases align to TRBD1. The germline gives CDR1 SGHRS, CDR2 YFSETQ. The J segment lost 6 bases and the V segment lost 4 bases, leaving 7 bases of the junction unmatched. The CDR3 is 14 amino acids. Here the CDR3 DNA reads TGCGCCAGCAGCCGGGGACAGGGCGTCGCTGAAGCTTTCTTT. Protein sequence: CASSRGQGVAEAFF.

In its sample, this clonotype was seen a few times. The chain employs TRBV7-2 and TRBJ2-1; TRBD2 matches at 12 bases. V gave up 4 bases and J gave up 2 bases; unmatched junction bases: 6. The CDR3 has 17 residues. The germline gives CDR1 SGHTA, CDR2 FQGNSA. The CDR3 spells CASSSRTSGVAYNEQFF. Here the CDR3 DNA reads TGTGCCAGCAGCTCAAGGACTAGCGGGGTGGCCTACAATGAGCAGTTCTTC.

This chain links TRBV5-1 with TRBJ2-7, with unresolved D. Trimming cost V 4 bases and J 0 bases, with 14 bases left between them. CDR3 length equals 15 residues. Germline V CDR1 and CDR2: SGHRS, YFSETQ. The CDR3 is CASSPDLAGSYEQYF. The CDR3 nucleotides are TGCGCCAGCAGCCCAGACCTGGCAGGCTCCTACGAGCAGTACTTC.

This clonotype was detected a few times. The genes are TRBV5-5 and TRBJ2-3; 9 nucleotides agree with TRBD2. The germline gives CDR1 SGHKS, CDR2 YYEKEE (reference sequence). The CDR3 length is 16 residues. V was clipped by 1 base and J by 0 bases; unmatched bases: 3. The CDR3, as DNA: TGTGCCAGCAGCTTGAGCGGGGGGACTAGCACAGATACGCAGTATTTT. It translates to CASSLSGGTSTDTQYF.

The V gene is TRBV18, the J gene TRBJ2-7; D gene unclear. V shed 3 bases and J shed 5 bases, with 14 bases lying between them. From germline, CDR1 is KGHSH and CDR2 LQKENI. The CDR3 length is 14 residues. CDR3 DNA sequence: TGTGCCAGCTCACCCGCGGTTCGACCGGACGAGCAGTACTTC. Amino acid sequence: CASSPAVRPDEQYF.

CDR3 sequence reads: CASSEDTANEKLFF. The CDR3, as DNA: TGCGCCAGCAGCGAGGACACGGCTAATGAAAAACTGTTTTTT. J is TRBJ1-4 and V is TRBV5-1; TRBD1 might be the D (5 bases). V was shortened by 4 bases and J by 3 bases, with 10 bases between the two germline ends. The CDR3 loop spans 14 amino acids. Germline loops: CDR1 SGHRS, CDR2 YFSETQ.

At least ten counts were recorded for this clonotype. The chain employs TRBV3-1 and TRBJ2-6, with D maybe TRBD1 (5 bases). Trimming removed 4 bases from V and 2 bases from J, with 6 bases in between. CDR1 and CDR2 from the germline V gene are LGHDT and YNNKEL (reference sequence). The CDR3 runs 14 residues. CDR3 DNA: TGTGCCAGCAGCCGACAGACTGGGGCCAACGTCCTGACTTTC. Protein: CASSRQTGANVLTF.

As to this clonotype: Germline and junction disagree at one end, which may indicate a read error. V and J are TRBV7-2 and TRBJ2-7; 8 bases are shared with TRBD2. The CDR3 contains 14 residues. CDR1 is SGHTA, CDR2 FQGNSA, per germline. CDR3: CASSPRGASYAQYF. The DNA of the CDR3 is TGTGCCAGCAGCCCGCGGGGGGCCTCCTACGCGCAGTACTTC.

The genes are TRBV20-1 and TRBJ1-6; D is undetermined. The CDR3 covers 13 residues. Germline V gives CDR1 DFQATT, CDR2 SNEGSKA (reference sequence). The V gene lost 4 bases and the J gene lost 7 bases, with 11 bases spanning the gap. The CDR3 coding sequence is TGCAGTGCTACCGGGCCACCAAATTCACCCCTCCACTTT. Translating it yields CSATGPPNSPLHF.

This clonotype was seen many times. V and J are TRBV10-3 and TRBJ2-7; 9 bases match TRBD1. Losses at the gene ends were 2 bases for V and 3 bases for J; bases not matched to a gene: 2. CDR1 and CDR2 (germline): ENHRY, SYGVKD. The CDR3 totals 14 residues. The CDR3 DNA is TGTGCCATCAGTGAGGGGACAGGGATCTACGAGCAGTACTTC. Translation gives CAISEGTGIYEQYF.

The J gene is TRBJ2-3, the V gene TRBV5-1, with D unclear. Germline loops: CDR1 SGHRS, CDR2 YFSETQ. CDR3 size: 14 residues. Trimming took off 0 bases at V and 5 bases at J, with 10 bases between the two ends. In DNA form, the CDR3 reads TGCGCCAGCAGCTTGGAAAGGGTGAGAGATACGCAGTATTTT. This gives the protein CASSLERVRDTQYF.

This clonotype was seen a handful of times. The chain is built from TRBV6-5 and TRBJ2-1; TRBD2 aligns across 8 bases. Germline V gene data show CDR1 as MNHEY and CDR2 as SVGAGI. The CDR3 runs to 15 residues. V lost 1 base and J lost 7; bases outside the gene matches: 6. CDR3 DNA: TGTGCCAGCAGTTACTGGCGGGGGGATTGGAATGAGCAGTTCTTC. Translated: CASSYWRGDWNEQFF.

This clonotype came up a few times. The rearrangement uses TRBV14 and TRBJ2-1, with TRBD2 identical over 7 bases. CDR1 and CDR2 from the germline V gene are SGHDN and FVKESK. V shed 3 bases, J shed 6 bases, and the junction held 5 bases outside the gene matches. The CDR3 length is 14 residues. CDR3 sequence (DNA): TGTGCCAGCAGCCACGGGCGGGAGAGCAATGAGCAGTTCTTC. It yields the protein CASSHGRESNEQFF.

Of note for this clonotype: A much larger clone differs by one base, so this may be a read error. This chain uses TRBV12-3 or TRBV12-4 with TRBJ2-5, with a weak D call TRBD2 (5 bases). The CDR3 loop spans 9 amino acids. Trimming shortened V by 11 bases and J by 11 bases, and 12 bases separated the two germline ends. DNA of the CDR3: TGTGCCGCCGGGGTGAAGCAGTACTTC. Encoded protein: CAAGVKQYF.